This T cell receptor (beta chain) was identified during a study of T cells after yellow fever vaccination (dated by TCRdb to about 2019). About the investigation overall: The SMART-Seq v4 Ultra Low Input RNA kit was used to prepare libraries from fractions with low cell numbers. Blood was collected at multiple timepoints before and after primary and secondary immunization, and bulk PBMC replicates and cell subsets were isolated. The cohort comprised two healthy male donors, one aged 18 to 30 and one aged 30 to 39 years. Bulk TCR alpha and beta repertoires were sequenced longitudinally to track T-cell clones before and after primary and booster YFV17D yellow fever vaccination. General study outcomes and caveats: The study included only two donors, which limits how far the findings can be generalized. A small share of clonotypes occurred in both CD4 and CD8 compartments, likely arising from convergent recombination. FACS-sorted repertoires could contain abundant contaminating clonotypes from the bulk population, so computational filtering was required. After the booster, most clones that had expanded after primary vaccination were detected again (around 97% of CD4 and around nine tenths of CD8), suggesting broad maintenance of memory. Compared with the primary T-cell response, the secondary T-cell response was weaker but faster, peaking on day 5 rather than day 15.

The treatment or condition label on this specimen signifies: live attenuated yellow fever vaccine strain. At every blood-draw timepoint, two biological replicates of bulk PBMCs were collected. A standard Ficoll-Paque protocol was used to isolate PBMCs from peripheral blood. TriZol was used to extract RNA from bulk PBMCs, CD4 and CD8 fractions, and dextramer-positive and dextramer-negative fractions. As regards this clonotype: Its antigen has not been determined. Base qualities are not at hand, and no much larger clone is one base apart.

Sequencing took place on an Illumina NovaSeq 6000. TCR cDNA was synthesized by 5'RACE template switching, which introduced a universal primer site and unique molecular identifiers. cDNA synthesis was primed from both the TCR alpha and TCR beta constant segments. Library amplification used two PCR steps, and the second PCR step added sample barcodes and sequencing adapters. Sequencing of the libraries was done on either Illumina HiSeq 2500 (2x100 bp) or NovaSeq (2x150 bp). The original methods were these. Reads were demultiplexed and collapsed into UMI consensus sequences with MIGEC, and V(D)J alignment was performed with MiXCR. Using edgeR on replicate PBMC samples, clonotypes were called vaccine-responding if FDR was below 0.01 and the log2 fold change was above 5 up to day 15. Each bulk clonotype was labeled CD4 or CD8 based on which sequenced repertoire, CD4 or CD8, contained the clonotype at higher abundance. TCRdb cleaned the public reads at Q25 with fastp, built clones with MiXCR and kept in-frame beta chains. For every CDR3 protein sequence, its rows merge into one entry that carries the most common genes and DNA. The V and J calls were not made by the authors but by TCRdb's processing. The sample table holds hundreds of thousands of distinct CDR3 sequences, of which roughly a sixth were seen once. The ten largest clones represent about a sixth of the sample.

V lost 3 bases and J lost 4 bases, and the count of bases not matched to a germline gene is 5. CDR1 and CDR2, looked up from the germline V gene, are ENHRY and SYGVKD. There are 15 amino acids in the CDR3, from cysteine to phenylalanine inclusive. Of all the DNA, just the CDR3 is kept, 45 bases in frame from base 1. The TCR comes from a man younger than 35 who received the YFV17D yellow fever vaccine. The rearranged segments are TRBV10-3 and TRBJ2-5; the junction holds 10 bases that match TRBD2. The sample here was PBMCs, taken before the yellow fever booster vaccination. The sequenced DNA: TGTGCCATCAGTGACATAGCGGGGGGAGCAGAGACCCAGTACTTC. It specifies CAISDIAGGAETQYF.